The sample holds many counts of the clone carrying this T cell receptor (beta chain). Its specificity is not known. If no ophthalmopathy appeared within 18 months of follow-up, hyperthyroidism was termed stable. Someone took the PBMCs out of less than 11 ml of fresh peripheral blood. The data derive from a study of Graves' ophthalmopathy and Graves' hyperthyroidism. Study information: Upon initial diagnosis and before any treatment, peripheral blood was collected.

Deletions cut 2 bases from V and 6 bases from J, with 20 bases between. The CDR3 totals 17 residues. CDR1 WNHNN and CDR2 SYGVQD come from the germline V gene (reference sequence). Study conclusions and caveats: Separation of ophthalmopathy from stable hyperthyroidism was achieved by a 13-signature model, at about 91% sensitivity and just over 80% specificity.

RNA transcripts served as template for amplifying TCR beta CDR3 sequences. First-round RT-PCR with HTBI primers preceded a second-round multiplex PCR. TCRdb reprocessed the multiplex PCR reads via MiXCR and lists one record per CDR3 protein. Of 400,000 to 450,000 distinct CDR3 sequences listed, 20% to 25% are singletons. Sequenced sample: peripheral blood. This clonotype was sampled from a woman younger than 30 with stable Graves' hyperthyroidism. V usage is TRBV10-1 and J usage is TRBJ2-4, with a possible D match to TRBD1 (6 bases). The CDR3 DNA is TGCGCCAGCAGTGAGGATTACTCCGGGACAAGAGGAAACATTCAGTACTTC. It encodes CASSEDYSGTRGNIQYF.